The 18 T cell receptor beta chains below were found in one sample sequenced in a study of blood T cell repertoires in COVID-19. The table came from immunoSEQ multiplex PCR; TCRdb's copy has only in-frame clones and leaves some out. Of about 400,000 clones in the sample, 88% are singletons; the top ten hold around 2%. Sequenced sample: PBMCs or T cells enriched from blood (not recorded which). The receptor set was obtained from a woman aged 40 to 50 with acute COVID-19.

This clone was seen more than once but under ten times. The V and J genes are TRBV3-1 (or the pseudogene TRBV3-2) and TRBJ2-7; D might be TRBD2 (6 bases). V lost 1 base and J 3 bases, leaving 13 bases between the germline ends. CDR1 is LGHDT, CDR2 YNNKEL, per germline (reference sequence). The CDR3 is 15 residues long. CDR3 protein: CASSQGTIRGYEQYF. In DNA form, the CDR3 reads TGTGCCAGCAGCCAAGGGACTATTCGGGGCTACGAGCAGTACTTC.

This clone was seen a few times. V gene TRBV5-4 combines with J gene TRBJ1-1; D might be TRBD1 (6 bases). CDR3 length equals 14 residues. The germline CDR1 and CDR2 sequences are SGHNT and YYREEE (reference sequence). Trimming removed 7 bases from V and 8 bases from J, with 21 bases in between. Here the CDR3 DNA reads TGTGCCAGCCGCCCCCCAGGGGATCGGGTGGAAGCTTTCTTT. Its translation is CASRPPGDRVEAFF.

The V gene is TRBV5-4, the J gene TRBJ2-3, with D perhaps TRBD1 (6 bases). Per the germline V gene, CDR1 is SGHNT and CDR2 is YYREEE (reference sequence). This CDR3 has 16 residues. Trimming stripped 4 bases from V and 1 base from J, with 16 bases between. The DNA of the CDR3 is TGTGCCAGCAGCCCAAACAGGGTGGGGGGCACAGATACGCAGTATTTT. It yields the protein CASSPNRVGGTDTQYF.

This clone was picked up a small number of times. The CDR3 DNA reads TGTGCCACCCGGGACAGGACAAATGAAAAACTGTTTTTT. Amino acid sequence: CATRDRTNEKLFF. This chain joins TRBV10-3 and TRBJ1-4; 8 nucleotides match TRBD1. Germline CDR1 ENHRY, CDR2 SYGVKD. V lost 10 bases to trimming and J lost 5 bases; unmatched junction nucleotides: 6. This CDR3 spans 13 amino acids.

V and J are TRBV2 and TRBJ2-3; possible D gene TRBD1, 6 bases. V was trimmed by 4 bases and J by 2 bases, leaving 13 bases between them. The CDR3 loop spans 15 amino acids. Germline V lookup: CDR1 SNHLY, CDR2 FYNNEI. CDR3 sequence reads: CASSGIGGSTDTQYF. In nucleotides, the CDR3 is TGTGCCAGCAGTGGTATAGGGGGTTCCACAGATACGCAGTATTTT.

The count of this clone is one. This chain's CDR3 is CSVSFVPGGNSYEQYF. The CDR3 DNA reads as TGCAGCGTTTCTTTCGTGCCAGGGGGAAATTCCTACGAGCAGTACTTC. The gene calls are TRBV29-1 and TRBJ2-7, with TRBD1 matching 7 bases. This CDR3 is 16 amino acids long. The junction had 14 bases not matched to a gene; V was cut back by 5 bases and J by 1 base. CDR1 is SQVTM and CDR2 is ANQGSEA in the germline V gene.

Notes on this clone: This specimen includes other DNA sequences encoding the same CDR3. V usage is TRBV27 and J usage is TRBJ2-7; TRBD1 matches 9 bases. Germline values: CDR1 MNHEY, CDR2 SMNVEV (reference sequence). The CDR3 is made up of 14 amino acids. V was pared by 4 bases and J by 6 bases, with 7 bases of the junction left unmatched. The CDR3 nucleotides are TGTGCCAGCAGTTGGGACAGGGTTTCATCCGAGCAGTACTTC. Its translation is CASSWDRVSSEQYF.

The chain is built from TRBV28 and TRBJ1-1, with no clear D. This CDR3 has 14 amino acids. With 5 bases removed from V and 1 base from J, the gap between germline ends came to 11 bases. CDR1 is MDHEN, CDR2 SYDVKM, per germline. The CDR3 DNA reads as TGTGCCAGCAGTCCACACAGAGCGAACACTGAAGCTTTCTTT. It translates to CASSPHRANTEAFF.

The chain uses TRBV7-2 and TRBJ2-7, with D unclear. Looked up from germline, CDR1 is SGHTA and CDR2 is FQGNSA. The V and J ends lost 1 base and 5 bases respectively, with 15 bases between them. This CDR3 has 15 residues. CDR3 in amino acids: CASSLGWAAGHEQYF. The CDR3 region has the DNA TGTGCCAGCAGCTTAGGGTGGGCAGCTGGGCACGAGCAGTACTTC.

This clone occurred a few times. V and J are TRBV4-1 and TRBJ2-5; tentative D call: TRBD1 (5 bases). The CDR3 is made up of 14 amino acids. The V gene's germline CDR1 is MGHRA and CDR2 YSYEKL. V lost 0 bases, J lost 2 bases, and 7 bases lay in between. CDR3 loop: CASSQDPGQETQYF. CDR3 DNA: TGCGCCAGCAGCCAAGATCCAGGGCAAGAGACCCAGTACTTC.

J is TRBJ1-1 and V is TRBV3-1 (or the pseudogene TRBV3-2); 8 nucleotides line up with TRBD1. The germline CDR1 and CDR2 sequences are LGHDT and YNNKEL (reference sequence). The CDR3 totals 15 residues. With 1 base clipped from V and 1 base from J, the junction kept 2 bases outside the gene matches. The CDR3 loop reads CASSQGDRRNTEAFF. CDR3 in DNA: TGTGCCAGCAGCCAAGGGGACAGGAGGAACACTGAAGCTTTCTTT.

The rearrangement joins TRBV2 to TRBJ1-2, with D tentatively TRBD1 (5 bases). Per germline, CDR1 SNHLY and CDR2 FYNNEI. This CDR3 has 15 residues. The V end lost 1 base, the J end lost 6 bases, and 15 bases lay between the germline ends. CDR3 nucleotides: TGTGCCAGCAGTGAAGAGGTGAGACAGCTCGATGGCTACACCTTC. Translating gives CASSEEVRQLDGYTF.

The chain links TRBV19 to TRBJ1-2; TRBD1 matches at 9 bases. This CDR3 has 14 residues. V trimming: 7 bases; J trimming: 6 bases; junction bases outside the gene matches: 9. CDR1 is LNHDA and CDR2 is SQIVND in the germline V gene (reference sequence). CDR3 amino acids: CASKSPGQGDGYTF. The DNA for the CDR3 is TGTGCCAGTAAGTCCCCGGGACAGGGAGATGGCTACACCTTC.

The gene calls are TRBV20-1 and TRBJ2-3; D uncertain. V gave up 4 bases and J gave up 11 bases, with 10 bases separating them. Germline V gives CDR1 DFQATT, CDR2 SNEGSKA (reference sequence). The CDR3 has 10 amino acids. The CDR3 region has the DNA TGCAGTGCTACCCTTCTCGTGCAGTATTTT. Its protein is CSATLLVQYF.

This clone was recorded many times. The genes are TRBV4-1 and TRBJ2-2; TRBD1 is a possible D gene (6 bases). CDR3 length: 16 residues. Germline V gives CDR1 MGHRA, CDR2 YSYEKL. Trimming took off 1 base at V and 0 bases at J, with 9 bases between the two ends. CDR3 in DNA: TGCGCCAGCAGCCAAGTGGGGGCGGCGAACACCGGGGAGCTGTTTTTT. It is translated as CASSQVGAANTGELFF.

This clone was seen a handful of times. The chain combines TRBV2 with TRBJ1-1; TRBD1 matches 8 bases. Trimming took 3 bases from V and 4 from J; bases not matched to a gene: 13. CDR1 SNHLY and CDR2 FYNNEI come from the germline V gene. The CDR3 covers 17 residues. CDR3 residues: CASSDRQGAGEATEAFF. The CDR3, as DNA: TGTGCCAGCAGTGATCGGCAGGGGGCGGGGGAGGCCACTGAAGCTTTCTTT.

This chain links TRBV10-3 with TRBJ1-3, with D unresolved. The CDR3 extends over 16 amino acids. V gave up 3 bases and J gave up 3 bases, with 15 bases separating them. Germline CDR1 and CDR2: ENHRY and SYGVKD. The CDR3 coding sequence is TGTGCCATCAGTGAAGGGAGTAGTGGTTTTGGAAACACCATATATTTT. Amino acids: CAISEGSSGFGNTIYF.

Comments on this clone: Other DNA sequences in this sample translate to the same CDR3. V is TRBV3-1 (or the pseudogene TRBV3-2) and J is TRBJ2-7, with TRBD2 matching over 11 bases. V dropped 4 bases and J dropped 3; count of bases not matched to a gene: 5. The CDR3 is 15 residues long. CDR1 is LGHDT and CDR2 is YNNKEL in the germline V gene (reference sequence). The chain's CDR3 is CASSPMTSGVYEQYF. The CDR3 coding sequence is TGTGCCAGCAGCCCTATGACTAGCGGGGTCTACGAGCAGTACTTC.